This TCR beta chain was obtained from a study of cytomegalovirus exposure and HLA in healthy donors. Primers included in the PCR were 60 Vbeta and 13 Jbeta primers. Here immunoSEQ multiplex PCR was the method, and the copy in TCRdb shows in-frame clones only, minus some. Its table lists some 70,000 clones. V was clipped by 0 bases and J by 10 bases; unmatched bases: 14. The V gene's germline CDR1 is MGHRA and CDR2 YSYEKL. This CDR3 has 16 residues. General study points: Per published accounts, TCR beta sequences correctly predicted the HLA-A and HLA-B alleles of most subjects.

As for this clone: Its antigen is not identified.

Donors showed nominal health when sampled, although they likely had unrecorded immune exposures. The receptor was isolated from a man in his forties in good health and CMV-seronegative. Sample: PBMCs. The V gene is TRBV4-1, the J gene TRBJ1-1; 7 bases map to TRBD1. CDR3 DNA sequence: TGCGCCAGCAGCCAAGACGCTCTGACAGGGTTCACGAGAGCTTTCTTT. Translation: CASSQDALTGFTRAFF.